Listed below are T cell receptor beta chains from one sample, sequenced in a study of shared clonotypes between healthy human individuals. The data were produced by immunoSEQ multiplex PCR, yet TCRdb's version contains in-frame clones alone and is incomplete. The sample lists roughly 1.4 million clones; approximately 98.5% were seen once. The sequencing input was naive CD4+ T cells sorted from blood. Receptors were obtained from a man younger than 40 in good health. CDR3s include the opening cysteine and the closing phenylalanine or tryptophan. The D gene is left open where the match is weak. Part of the rows lack a size; the others show once, few, many or a class for expanded clones.

d_gene | j_gene | abundance | v_gene | CDR3aa | CDR3nt
. | TRBJ2-7 | . | TRBV2 | CASLSLDEQYF | TGTGCCAGCTTAAGTCTCGACGAGCAGTACTTC
. | TRBJ2-7 | . | TRBV6-1 | CASSERDGALFYEQYF | TGTGCCAGCAGTGAACGGGACGGAGCGCTTTTCTACGAGCAGTACTTC
TRBD1 | TRBJ2-1 | . | TRBV5-8 | CASSLAHRGYNEQFF | TGTGCCAGCAGCTTGGCCCACAGGGGATACAATGAGCAGTTCTTC
TRBD2 | TRBJ2-7 | . | TRBV7-2 | CASRPPGLAYEQYF | TGTGCCAGCAGACCTCCGGGACTAGCCTACGAGCAGTACTTC
. | TRBJ2-7 | . | TRBV7-2 | CASSLGTASSYEQYF | TGTGCCAGCAGCTTGGGGACGGCGAGCTCCTACGAGCAGTACTTC
. | TRBJ2-5 | . | TRBV18 | CASSETQETQYF | TGTGCCAGCTCCGAAACCCAAGAGACCCAGTACTTC
TRBD1 | TRBJ2-1 | . | TRBV10-3 | CAITPGQGYNEQFF | TGTGCCATCACACCGGGACAGGGGTACAATGAGCAGTTCTTC
. | TRBJ2-2 | . | TRBV18 | CASSPRTFGGLFF | TGTGCCAGCTCACCACGGACCTTCGGGGGGCTGTTTTTT
TRBD1 | TRBJ2-5 | . | TRBV11-2 | CASSRPGGQETQYF | TGTGCCAGCAGCCGTCCAGGGGGACAAGAGACCCAGTACTTC
. | TRBJ1-1 | . | TRBV9 | CASSVARAGGNTEAFF | TGTGCCAGCAGCGTAGCTCGAGCAGGTGGGAACACTGAAGCTTTCTTT
. | TRBJ1-3 | . | TRBV10-2 | CASSVISVSSSGNTIYF | TGCGCCAGCAGTGTGATTTCCGTCTCAAGCTCTGGAAACACCATATATTTT
TRBD2 | TRBJ2-7 | . | TRBV18 | CASSPAGLASYEQYF | TGTGCCAGCTCACCAGCGGGACTAGCTAGTTACGAGCAGTACTTC
. | TRBJ2-1 | . | TRBV7-9 | CASSLLTSFGNEQFF | TGTGCCAGCAGCTTACTGACTAGTTTCGGCAATGAGCAGTTCTTC
. | TRBJ1-4 | once | TRBV18 | CASSPLYSPNEKLFF | TGTGCCAGCTCACCACTCTACAGCCCTAATGAAAAACTGTTTTTT
. | TRBJ2-2 | . | TRBV9 | CASTPGLEYRGELFF | TGTGCCAGCACCCCAGGCCTAGAGTATAGAGGGGAGCTGTTTTTT
TRBD2 | TRBJ2-2 | once | TRBV6-1 | CASSELAGGTGELFF | TGTGCCAGCAGCGAACTAGCGGGAGGGACCGGGGAGCTGTTTTTT
. | TRBJ2-5 | . | TRBV10-3 | CAISEKETQYF | TGTGCCATCAGTGAAAAGGAGACCCAGTACTTC
TRBD1 | TRBJ1-1 | . | TRBV6-6 | CASSYSQTGGGTEAFF | TGTGCCAGCAGTTACTCCCAGACAGGGGGTGGAACTGAAGCTTTCTTT
. | TRBJ1-1 | . | TRBV7-2 | CASSVHTGLNTEAFF | TGTGCCAGCAGCGTCCATACGGGTTTGAACACTGAAGCTTTCTTT
TRBD1 | TRBJ1-1 | . | TRBV18 | CASSAGTGGDTEAFF | TGTGCCAGCTCAGCCGGGACAGGGGGGGACACTGAAGCTTTCTTT
. | TRBJ1-3 | . | TRBV19 | CASSIRGSPGNTIYF | TGTGCCAGTAGTATAAGGGGCTCACCTGGAAACACCATATATTTT
. | TRBJ1-1 | . | TRBV7-3 | CASSLTSHGTLNTEAFF | TGTGCCAGCAGCTTAACAAGTCATGGAACATTGAACACTGAAGCTTTCTTT
TRBD1 | TRBJ1-1 | . | TRBV7-9 | CASSKNPRTGESSTEAFF | TGTGCCAGCAGCAAAAACCCTAGGACAGGGGAATCCAGCACTGAAGCTTTCTTT
TRBD2 | TRBJ2-1 | . | TRBV18 | CASSPLPSGNNEQFF | TGTGCCAGCTCACCACTCCCTAGCGGGAACAATGAGCAGTTCTTC
. | TRBJ2-7 | . | TRBV6-1 | CATRRTDSSYEQYF | TGTGCCACCCGACGGACAGATAGCTCCTACGAGCAGTACTTC
TRBD1 | TRBJ2-5 | . | TRBV28 | CASSRQGVEETQYF | TGTGCCAGCAGTCGACAGGGGGTGGAAGAGACCCAGTACTTC
. | TRBJ2-7 | . | TRBV10-3 | CAISRAYEQYF | TGTGCCATCAGCCGAGCCTACGAGCAGTACTTC
. | TRBJ2-7 | once | TRBV6-5 | CASSWTEAYEQYF | TGTGCCAGCAGTTGGACAGAAGCCTACGAGCAGTACTTC
. | TRBJ1-1 | . | TRBV5-5 | CASSTEDRNTEAFF | TGTGCCAGCAGCACGGAGGACAGAAACACTGAAGCTTTCTTT
TRBD1 | TRBJ2-7 | . | TRBV27 | CASSEPGTASYEQYF | TGTGCCAGCAGCGAGCCCGGGACAGCCTCCTACGAGCAGTACTTC
TRBD2 | TRBJ2-1 | . | TRBV5-4 | CASSLAGTIPNNEQFF | TGTGCCAGCAGCCTGGCAGGGACTATACCTAACAATGAGCAGTTCTTC
. | TRBJ2-7 | . | TRBV7-6 | CASSLEVRVYEQYF | TGTGCCAGCAGCTTAGAGGTCAGGGTCTACGAGCAGTACTTC
. | TRBJ1-1 | . | TRBV6-5 | CASTPRASSGTEAFF | TGTGCCAGCACCCCTCGGGCTTCGTCGGGAACTGAAGCTTTCTTT
. | TRBJ2-1 | . | TRBV29-1 | CSVEARAGRWSSYNEQFF | TGCAGCGTTGAAGCTAGGGCTGGGCGCTGGAGCTCCTACAATGAGCAGTTCTTC
TRBD1 | TRBJ2-5 | . | TRBV2 | CASSVGDRETQYF | TGTGCCAGCAGTGTTGGGGACAGGGAGACCCAGTACTTC
TRBD2 | TRBJ2-1 | . | TRBV9 | CASSPLVGLAGGDNEQFF | TGTGCCAGCAGCCCCCTCGTCGGACTAGCGGGAGGGGACAATGAGCAGTTCTTC
. | TRBJ1-1 | . | TRBV5-1 | CASKGRTPNTEAFF | TGCGCCAGCAAAGGACGGACACCGAACACTGAAGCTTTCTTT
. | TRBJ2-5 | once | TRBV11-2 | CASSAPRTQETQYF | TGTGCCAGCAGTGCACCAAGGACCCAAGAGACCCAGTACTTC
. | TRBJ2-3 | . | TRBV14 | CASSQSRAGPLLGTDTQYF | TGTGCCAGCAGCCAATCGCGAGCGGGTCCTTTGCTTGGCACAGATACGCAGTATTTT
TRBD1 | TRBJ1-2 | . | TRBV30 | CAWSLSRGRNYGYTF | TGTGCCTGGAGCCTTAGCAGGGGGAGAAACTATGGCTACACCTTC
. | TRBJ2-2 | . | TRBV19 | CASSIGGNTGELFF | TGTGCCAGTAGTATTGGTGGGAACACCGGGGAGCTGTTTTTT
TRBD2 | TRBJ2-1 | . | TRBV14 | CASSQVAGGLGQEQFF | TGTGCCAGCAGCCAAGTAGCGGGAGGCTTGGGGCAGGAGCAGTTCTTC
. | TRBJ1-1 | . | TRBV4-3 | CASSHPGPRGTEAFF | TGCGCCAGCAGCCACCCCGGGCCCCGGGGCACTGAAGCTTTCTTT
. | TRBJ2-3 | . | TRBV5-4 | CASSLTGFTDTQYF | TGTGCCAGCAGCTTGACGGGTTTCACAGATACGCAGTATTTT
TRBD2 | TRBJ2-1 | once | TRBV28 | CASSSPSGMYNEQFF | TGTGCCAGCAGTTCTCCTAGCGGGATGTACAATGAGCAGTTCTTC
. | TRBJ2-2 | . | TRBV20-1 | CSARGRELFF | TGCAGTGCGCGGGGCCGGGAGCTGTTTTTT
TRBD2 | TRBJ2-3 | . | TRBV5-1 | CASSLEVSGRAADTQYF | TGCGCCAGCAGCTTGGAGGTTAGCGGGAGGGCAGCAGATACGCAGTATTTT
. | TRBJ2-2 | . | TRBV5-1 | CASSLDPSGTGELFF | TGCGCCAGCAGCCTCGACCCAAGCGGCACCGGGGAGCTGTTTTTT
TRBD1 | TRBJ2-7 | . | TRBV6-6 | CASSYQGASYEQYF | TGTGCCAGCAGTTACCAGGGGGCCTCCTACGAGCAGTACTTC